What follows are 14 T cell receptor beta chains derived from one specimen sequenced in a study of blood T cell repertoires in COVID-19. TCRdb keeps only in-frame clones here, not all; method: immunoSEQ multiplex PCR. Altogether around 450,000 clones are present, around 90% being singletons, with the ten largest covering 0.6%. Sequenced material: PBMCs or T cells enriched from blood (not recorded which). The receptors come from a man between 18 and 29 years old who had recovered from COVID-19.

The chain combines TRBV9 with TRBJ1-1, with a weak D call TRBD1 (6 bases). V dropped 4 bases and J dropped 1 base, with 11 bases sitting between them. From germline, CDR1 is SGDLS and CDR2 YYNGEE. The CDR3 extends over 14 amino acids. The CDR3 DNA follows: TGTGCCAGCAGCTTCCTGGGACAGAACACTGAAGCTTTCTTT. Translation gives CASSFLGQNTEAFF.

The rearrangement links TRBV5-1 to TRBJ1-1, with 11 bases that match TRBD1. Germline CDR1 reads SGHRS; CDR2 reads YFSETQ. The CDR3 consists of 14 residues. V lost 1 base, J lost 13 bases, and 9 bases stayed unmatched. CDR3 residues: CASSLTTGQGVGFF. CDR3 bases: TGCGCCAGCAGCTTGACCACGGGACAGGGGGTCGGTTTCTTT.

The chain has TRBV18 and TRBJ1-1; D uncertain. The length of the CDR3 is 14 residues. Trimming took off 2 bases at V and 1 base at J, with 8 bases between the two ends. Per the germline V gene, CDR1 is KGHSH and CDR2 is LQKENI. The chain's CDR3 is CASSPGSANTEAFF. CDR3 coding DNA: TGTGCCAGCTCACCAGGGAGTGCGAACACTGAAGCTTTCTTT.

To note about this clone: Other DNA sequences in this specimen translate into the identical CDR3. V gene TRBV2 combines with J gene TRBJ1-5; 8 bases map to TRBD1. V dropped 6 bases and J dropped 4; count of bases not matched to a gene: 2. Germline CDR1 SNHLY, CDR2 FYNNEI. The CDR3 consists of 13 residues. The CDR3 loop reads CASRGTGNQPQHF. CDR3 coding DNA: TGTGCCAGCAGAGGGACAGGTAATCAGCCCCAGCATTTT. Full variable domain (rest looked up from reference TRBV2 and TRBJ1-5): EPEVTQTPSHQVTQMGQEVILRCVPISNHLYFYWYRQILGQKVEFLVSFYNNEISEKSEIFDDQFSVERPDGSNFTLKIRSTKLEDSAMYFCASRGTGNQPQHFGDGTRLSIL.

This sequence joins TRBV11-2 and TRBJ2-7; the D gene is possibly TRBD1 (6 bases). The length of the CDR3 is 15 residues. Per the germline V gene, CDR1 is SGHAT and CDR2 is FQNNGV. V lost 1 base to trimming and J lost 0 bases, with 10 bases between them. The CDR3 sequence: CASSLAGVSSYEQYF. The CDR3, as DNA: TGTGCCAGCAGCTTAGCAGGGGTGAGCTCCTACGAGCAGTACTTC.

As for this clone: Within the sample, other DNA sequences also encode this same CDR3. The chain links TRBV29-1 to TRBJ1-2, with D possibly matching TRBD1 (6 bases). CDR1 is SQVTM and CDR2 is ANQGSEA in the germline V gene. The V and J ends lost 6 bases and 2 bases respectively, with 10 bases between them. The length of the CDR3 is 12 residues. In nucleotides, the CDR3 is TGCAGCGTCGTAGGACAGAACTATGGCTACACCTTC. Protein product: CSVVGQNYGYTF. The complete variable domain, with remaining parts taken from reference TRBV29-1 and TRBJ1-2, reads SAVISQKPSRDICQRGTSLTIQCQVDSQVTMMFWYRQQPGQSLTLIATANQGSEATYESGFVIDKFPISRPNLTFSTLTVSNMSPEDSSIYLCSVVGQNYGYTFGSGTRLTVV.

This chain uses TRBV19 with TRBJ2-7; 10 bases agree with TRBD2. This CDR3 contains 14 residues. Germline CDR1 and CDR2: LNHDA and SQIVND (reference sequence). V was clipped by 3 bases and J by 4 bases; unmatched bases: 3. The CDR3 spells CASSITSGTYEQYF. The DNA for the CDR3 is TGTGCCAGTAGTATTACTAGCGGGACATACGAGCAGTACTTC.

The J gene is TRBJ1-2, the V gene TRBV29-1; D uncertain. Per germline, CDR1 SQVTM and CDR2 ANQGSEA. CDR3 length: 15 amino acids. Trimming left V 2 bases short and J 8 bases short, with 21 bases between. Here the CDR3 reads CSVELSPSGFSGYTF. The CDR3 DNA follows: TGCAGCGTTGAATTGAGCCCGAGCGGTTTTTCCGGCTACACCTTC.

The CDR3 spells CATRGRGQDTYNEQFF. Here the CDR3 DNA reads TGTGCCACCAGAGGCAGGGGACAGGACACCTACAATGAGCAGTTCTTC. The rearrangement joins TRBV15 to TRBJ2-1, with TRBD1 identical over 8 bases. The CDR3 covers 16 residues. The ends lost 6 bases at V and 2 bases at J; junction bases unmatched: 9. In germline, CDR1 is LNHNV, CDR2 YYDKDF (reference sequence).

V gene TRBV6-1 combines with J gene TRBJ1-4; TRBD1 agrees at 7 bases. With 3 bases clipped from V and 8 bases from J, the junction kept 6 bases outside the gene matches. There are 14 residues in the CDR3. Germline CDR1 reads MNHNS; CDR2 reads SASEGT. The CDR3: CASSEQGVGEKLFF. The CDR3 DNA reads TGTGCCAGCAGTGAGCAGGGGGTCGGAGAAAAACTGTTTTTT.

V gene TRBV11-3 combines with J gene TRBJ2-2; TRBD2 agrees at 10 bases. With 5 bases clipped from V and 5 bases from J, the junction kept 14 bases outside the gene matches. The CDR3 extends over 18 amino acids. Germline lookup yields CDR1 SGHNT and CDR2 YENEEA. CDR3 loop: CASSPRPPLAGDTGELFF. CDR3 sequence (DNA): TGTGCCAGCAGCCCGCGACCACCCCTAGCGGGAGATACCGGGGAGCTGTTTTTT.

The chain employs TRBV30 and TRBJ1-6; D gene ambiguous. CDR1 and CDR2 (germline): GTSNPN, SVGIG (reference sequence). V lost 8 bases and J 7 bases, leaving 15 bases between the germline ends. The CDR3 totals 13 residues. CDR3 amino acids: CATVLSGNSPLHF. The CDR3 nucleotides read TGTGCCACCGTCCTCAGCGGGAATTCACCCCTCCACTTT.

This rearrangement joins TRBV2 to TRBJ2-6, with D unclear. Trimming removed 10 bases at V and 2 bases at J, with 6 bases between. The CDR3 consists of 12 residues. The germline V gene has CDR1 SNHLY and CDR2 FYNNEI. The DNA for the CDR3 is TGTGCCACCCAGGCTGGGGCCAACGTCCTGACTTTC. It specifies CATQAGANVLTF.

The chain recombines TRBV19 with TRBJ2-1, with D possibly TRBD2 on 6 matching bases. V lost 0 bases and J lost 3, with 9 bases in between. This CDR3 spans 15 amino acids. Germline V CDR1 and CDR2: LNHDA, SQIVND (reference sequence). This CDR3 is CASSIDGSGYNEQFF. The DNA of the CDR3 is TGTGCCAGTAGTATAGATGGTAGCGGCTACAATGAGCAGTTCTTC. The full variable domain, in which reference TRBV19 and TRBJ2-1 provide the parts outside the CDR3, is DGGITQSPKYLFRKEGQNVTLSCEQNLNHDAMYWYRQDPGQGLRLIYYSQIVNDFQKGDIAEGYSVSREKKESFPLTVTSAQKNPTAFYLCASSIDGSGYNEQFFGPGTRLTVL.